These 8 T cell receptor beta chains share one sample of origin, sequenced in a study of persistence of HIV-infected CD4 T cells. The stimulus was an HIV-1 Gag 15-mer peptide pool, 0.95 to 1 ug/peptide/mL. Responding CD4+ T cells were sorted by upregulation of both CD40 ligand and CD69. The immunoSEQ assay was version 4, run in survey mode. The method was immunoSEQ multiplex PCR; TCRdb's version includes in-frame clones alone and lacks a portion of them. Found here are tens of thousands of clones, less than 85% of them singletons; the top ten hold around 1.9%. Which antigens these TCRs recognize remains unknown. The sequences come from CD4+ T cells sorted from PBMCs after approximately 18-hour stimulation, collected from a patient who received antiretroviral therapy. Source of these receptors: an adult man with HIV who was CMV-seropositive.

This chain links TRBV7-3 with TRBJ2-3; 8 bases are shared with TRBD2. CDR1 and CDR2 from the germline V gene are SGHTA and FQGTGA. J was trimmed by 4 bases and V by 0 bases; bases with no gene match: 12. The CDR3 extends over 18 amino acids. Here the CDR3 DNA reads TGTGCCAGCAGCTTAACGGGAATACTCGCGGGGGGCTCAGATACGCAGTATTTT. It specifies CASSLTGILAGGSDTQYF. Drawing the rest from reference TRBV7-3 and TRBJ2-3, the complete variable domain is GAGVSQTPSNKVTEKGKYVELRCDPISGHTALYWYRQSLGQGPEFLIYFQGTGAADDSGLPNDRFFAVRPEGSVSTLKIQRTERGDSAVYLCASSLTGILAGGSDTQYFGPGTRLTVL.

Here the CDR3 DNA reads TGTGCCAGTAGTACCAGGGTGGGTATGGACACGCAGTATTTT. Encoded protein: CASSTRVGMDTQYF. The rearrangement uses TRBV19 and TRBJ2-3; the D gene is possibly TRBD1 (5 bases). V dropped 4 bases and J dropped 9 bases, with 17 bases sitting between them. The CDR3 loop spans 14 amino acids. Germline V gene lookup returns CDR1 LNHDA and CDR2 SQIVND (reference sequence).

The V call is TRBV24-1, the J call TRBJ1-3; D is unresolved. Germline-derived CDR1 and CDR2 are KGHDR and SFDVKD. V lost 7 bases and J 4 bases, leaving 10 bases between the germline ends. CDR3 length: 13 amino acids. CDR3 sequence reads: CATSAVRGNTIYF. In DNA, the CDR3 is TGTGCCACCAGCGCAGTTCGCGGAAACACCATATATTTT.

This clone has only a few counts. CDR3 nucleotides: TGTGCCACCTCAGGACTAGCGGGGGAGAAAAGCACAGATACGCAGTATTTT. Translation gives CATSGLAGEKSTDTQYF. The V call is TRBV10-3, the J call TRBJ2-3, with 13 bases matching TRBD2. CDR3 size: 17 residues. With 10 bases clipped from V and 0 bases from J, the junction kept 10 bases outside the gene matches. Germline CDR1 ENHRY, CDR2 SYGVKD.

This chain joins TRBV3-1 (or the pseudogene TRBV3-2) and TRBJ2-1; D may be TRBD1 (6 bases). With 4 bases removed from V and 8 bases from J, the gap between germline ends came to 15 bases. The CDR3 spans 14 residues. Germline V lookup: CDR1 LGHDT, CDR2 YNNKEL (reference sequence). The chain's CDR3 is CASSPGQSWDEQFF. The CDR3 bases are TGTGCCAGCAGCCCTGGACAGTCCTGGGATGAGCAGTTCTTC.

The gene calls are TRBV25-1 and TRBJ1-1, with a possible D match to TRBD1 (5 bases). In germline, CDR1 is MGHDK, CDR2 SYGVNS. Trimming pared 4 bases from V and 4 bases from J, leaving 10 bases between. CDR3 length equals 13 residues. CDR3: CASSGRVITEAFF. The CDR3 bases are TGTGCCAGCAGTGGCAGGGTAATCACTGAAGCTTTCTTT.

The CDR3 nucleotides read TGTGCCAGTACTTCTTGGACAGGGGCTAACTATGGCTACACCTTC. Amino acids: CASTSWTGANYGYTF. The V gene is TRBV19, the J gene TRBJ1-2; 9 bases map to TRBD1. Germline-derived CDR1 and CDR2 are LNHDA and SQIVND (reference sequence). This CDR3 region has 15 residues. With 7 bases clipped from V and 0 bases from J, the junction kept 6 bases outside the gene matches. The whole variable domain, filled in from reference TRBV19 and TRBJ1-2, reads DGGITQSPKYLFRKEGQNVTLSCEQNLNHDAMYWYRQDPGQGLRLIYYSQIVNDFQKGDIAEGYSVSREKKESFPLTVTSAQKNPTAFYLCASTSWTGANYGYTFGSGTRLTVV.

The chain employs TRBV3-1 (or the pseudogene TRBV3-2) and TRBJ2-1; no clear D gene. V was trimmed by 0 bases and J by 4 bases, leaving 13 bases between them. The length of the CDR3 is 16 residues. Per the germline V gene, CDR1 is LGHDT and CDR2 is YNNKEL (reference sequence). The CDR3, as DNA: TGTGCCAGCAGCCAAGAGGCGACCCCCGGGTACAATGAGCAGTTCTTC. Protein: CASSQEATPGYNEQFF.